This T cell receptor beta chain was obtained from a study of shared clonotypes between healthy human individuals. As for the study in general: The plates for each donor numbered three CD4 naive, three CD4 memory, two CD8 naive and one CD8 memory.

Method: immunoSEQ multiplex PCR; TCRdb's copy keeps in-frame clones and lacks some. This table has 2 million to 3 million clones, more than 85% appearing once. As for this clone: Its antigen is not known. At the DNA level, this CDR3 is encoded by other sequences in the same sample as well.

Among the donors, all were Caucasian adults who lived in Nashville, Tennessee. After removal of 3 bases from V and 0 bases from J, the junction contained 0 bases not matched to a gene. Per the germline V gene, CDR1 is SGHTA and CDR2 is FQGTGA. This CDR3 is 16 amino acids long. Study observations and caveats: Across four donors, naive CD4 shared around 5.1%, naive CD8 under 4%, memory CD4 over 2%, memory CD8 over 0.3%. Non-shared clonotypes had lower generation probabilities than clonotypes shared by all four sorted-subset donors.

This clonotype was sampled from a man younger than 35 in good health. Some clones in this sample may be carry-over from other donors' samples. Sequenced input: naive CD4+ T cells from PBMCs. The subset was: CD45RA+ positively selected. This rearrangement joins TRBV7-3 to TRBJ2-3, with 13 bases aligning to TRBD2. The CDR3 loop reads CASSLGLAGSTDTQYF. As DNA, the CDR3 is TGTGCCAGCAGCTTGGGACTAGCGGGGAGCACAGATACGCAGTATTTT.